The 31 T cell receptor beta chains below come from one sample, sequenced in a study of blood T cell repertoires in COVID-19. TCRdb keeps only in-frame clones here, not all; method: immunoSEQ multiplex PCR. The sample records some 60,000 clones, approximately 92% being singletons. The material sequenced was peripheral blood. The receptors derive from a man aged 55-75 years with acute or convalescent COVID-19.

The rearrangement links TRBV24-1 to TRBJ2-3; the D gene is possibly TRBD2 (5 bases). The V gene lost 0 bases and the J gene lost 4 bases, with 10 bases spanning the gap. From germline, CDR1 is KGHDR and CDR2 SFDVKD. This CDR3 region has 15 residues. CDR3 amino acids: CATSDLSGLSDTQYF. The CDR3 coding sequence is TGTGCCACCAGTGATTTGTCCGGACTCTCAGATACGCAGTATTTT.

This rearrangement joins TRBV9 to TRBJ2-3, with 9 nucleotides matching TRBD2. The V gene's germline CDR1 is SGDLS and CDR2 YYNGEE. The CDR3 consists of 15 residues. J gave up 2 bases and V 0 bases, and 1 base lay outside the gene matches. The CDR3: CASSVASGNTDTQYF. DNA for the CDR3: TGTGCCAGCAGCGTAGCTAGCGGGAACACAGATACGCAGTATTTT.

This clone was found once. The chain is built from TRBV30 and TRBJ2-1, with 11 bases aligning to TRBD2. Germline CDR1 GTSNPN, CDR2 SVGIG (reference sequence). This CDR3 is 13 amino acids long. The V segment lost 5 bases and the J segment 9 bases; nucleotides outside the gene matches: 6. The CDR3 DNA reads TGTGCCTGGGTAGCGGGAGGGAGTCTTGAGCAGTTCTTC. Encoded protein: CAWVAGGSLEQFF.

This sequence joins TRBV30 and TRBJ2-3, with 10 bases fitting TRBD2. The CDR3 covers 13 residues. Germline CDR1 reads GTSNPN; CDR2 reads SVGIG (reference sequence). Losses at the gene ends were 4 bases for V and 3 bases for J; bases not matched to a gene: 1. For the CDR3, the DNA is TGTGCCTGGAAGACTAGCGGGACAGATACGCAGTATTTT. This encodes CAWKTSGTDTQYF.

The chain combines TRBV19 with TRBJ2-7, with TRBD1 matching 7 bases. CDR3 length equals 14 residues. Losses at the gene ends were 4 bases for V and 3 bases for J; bases not matched to a gene: 6. Germline V gives CDR1 LNHDA, CDR2 SQIVND (reference sequence). The CDR3 is CASSTRQGGYEQYF. In DNA, the CDR3 is TGTGCCAGTAGTACACGACAGGGTGGCTACGAGCAGTACTTC.

V usage is TRBV7-9 and J usage is TRBJ2-3; D gene unclear. With 5 bases removed from V and 2 bases from J, the gap between germline ends came to 14 bases. There are 15 residues in the CDR3. Germline V gene sequence: CDR1 SEHNR, CDR2 FQNEAQ (reference sequence). CDR3 in amino acids: CASSPDFYATDTQYF. The CDR3 bases are TGTGCCAGCAGCCCCGACTTCTATGCCACAGATACGCAGTATTTT.

V usage is TRBV10-3 and J usage is TRBJ2-1, with 10 nucleotides matching TRBD2. Germline V CDR1 and CDR2: ENHRY, SYGVKD. The CDR3 runs 13 residues. V dropped 7 bases and J dropped 8; count of bases not matched to a gene: 5. The CDR3 here is CAITPSGSDEQFF. The CDR3 DNA is TGTGCCATCACCCCTAGCGGGAGCGATGAGCAGTTCTTC.

The CDR3 DNA sequence: TGTGCCAGCAGCTTGCCGGGATTGACAGATACGCAGTATTTT. Amino acid sequence: CASSLPGLTDTQYF. This chain joins TRBV5-4 and TRBJ2-3, with D maybe TRBD2 (5 bases). Germline V lookup: CDR1 SGHNT, CDR2 YYREEE (reference sequence). Deletions cut 1 base from V and 3 bases from J, with 9 bases between. The CDR3 extends over 14 amino acids.

V usage is TRBV28 and J usage is TRBJ1-1, with D unclear. Germline V gene data show CDR1 as MDHEN and CDR2 as SYDVKM. V lost 2 bases and J 0 bases, leaving 10 bases between the germline ends. This CDR3 is built from 15 residues. This chain's CDR3 is CASSLPQVMNTEAFF. The CDR3 bases are TGTGCCAGCAGTTTACCGCAGGTCATGAACACTGAAGCTTTCTTT.

The rearrangement uses TRBV7-2 and TRBJ2-7; 9 nucleotides match TRBD1. CDR1 and CDR2 from the germline V gene are SGHTA and FQGNSA. The CDR3 runs to 15 residues. The V gene end was trimmed by 1 base and the J gene end by 4 bases; junction bases not matched to a gene: 5. This CDR3 reads CASSLVRTGVYEQYF. CDR3 sequence (DNA): TGTGCCAGCAGCTTAGTTAGGACAGGGGTTTACGAGCAGTACTTC.

This clone was seen a handful of times. This chain joins TRBV28 and TRBJ1-5; D is uncertain. Trimming left V 3 bases short and J 5 bases short, with 14 bases between. The V gene's germline CDR1 is MDHEN and CDR2 SYDVKM. The CDR3 loop spans 15 amino acids. The CDR3 here is CASSLSRFPYQPQHF. CDR3 bases: TGTGCCAGCAGTTTGTCGAGGTTTCCATATCAGCCCCAGCATTTT.

The chain combines TRBV9 with TRBJ1-2; no reliable D call. Looked up from germline, CDR1 is SGDLS and CDR2 is YYNGEE. V lost 0 bases and J lost 2, with 5 bases in between. This CDR3 spans 13 amino acids. CDR3 region: CASSVAQNYGYTF. The CDR3 DNA is TGTGCCAGCAGCGTAGCACAGAACTATGGCTACACCTTC.

This chain joins TRBV5-5 and TRBJ1-2; the D gene is possibly TRBD1 (5 bases). Germline-derived CDR1 and CDR2 are SGHKS and YYEKEE (reference sequence). Between the trimmed V and J ends, which lost 0 bases and 2 bases, there was a span of 17 bases. The CDR3 is 17 amino acids. CDR3 region: CASSLVLGAYDNYGYTF. Here the CDR3 DNA reads TGTGCCAGCAGCTTGGTACTTGGGGCATACGACAACTATGGCTACACCTTC.

In DNA form, the CDR3 reads TGTGCCTGGAGGGGTAGGCGACAGGGAGTGACCCAGTACTTC. This encodes CAWRGRRQGVTQYF. The chain recombines TRBV30 with TRBJ2-5; 7 bases align to TRBD1. This CDR3 spans 14 amino acids. Germline trimming cut 3 bases from V and 7 bases from J; bases unmatched to any gene: 11. Germline assignment: CDR1 GTSNPN and CDR2 SVGIG (reference sequence).

The rearrangement links TRBV2 to TRBJ2-1; TRBD2 agrees at 7 bases. CDR3 length: 14 residues. The ends lost 6 bases at V and 4 bases at J; junction bases unmatched: 6. Looked up from germline, CDR1 is SNHLY and CDR2 is FYNNEI. The CDR3 coding sequence is TGTGCCAGCAGAGGGGCTAGCGGATACAATGAGCAGTTCTTC. Translated, it gives CASRGASGYNEQFF.

The sample holds one count of this clone. This sequence joins TRBV30 and TRBJ1-2, with 7 nucleotides matching TRBD1. With 5 bases clipped from V and 6 bases from J, the junction kept 12 bases outside the gene matches. Looked up from germline, CDR1 is GTSNPN and CDR2 is SVGIG (reference sequence). The CDR3 totals 14 residues. The CDR3 bases are TGTGCCTGGCGACTCGGACAGGAAGCACATGGCTACACCTTC. It yields the protein CAWRLGQEAHGYTF. Combining the CDR3 with reference TRBV30 and TRBJ1-2 gives the whole variable domain SQTIHQWPATLVQPVGSPLSLECTVEGTSNPNLYWYRQAAGRGLQLLFYSVGIGQISSEVPQNLSASRPQDRQFILSSKKLLLSDSGFYLCAWRLGQEAHGYTFGSGTRLTVV.

The V gene is TRBV30, the J gene TRBJ2-2; weak D call: TRBD1 (6 bases). Germline-derived CDR1 and CDR2 are GTSNPN and SVGIG (reference sequence). The V gene lost 3 bases and the J gene lost 0 bases, with 11 bases spanning the gap. The CDR3 runs 15 residues. CDR3: CAWSSGHPNTGELFF. The CDR3 DNA follows: TGTGCCTGGAGCTCGGGACACCCGAACACCGGGGAGCTGTTTTTT.

J is TRBJ1-6 and V is TRBV5-4, with 11 nucleotides matching TRBD1. Trimming removed 4 bases from V and 8 bases from J; junction bases left unmatched: 8. The V gene's germline CDR1 is SGHNT and CDR2 YYREEE (reference sequence). The CDR3 contains 16 residues. CDR3 loop: CASSARPGQGDSPLHF. The CDR3 region has the DNA TGTGCCAGCAGCGCACGGCCGGGACAGGGGGATTCACCCCTCCACTTT.

The CDR3 DNA reads TGTGCCACCAGCAGAGATTGGGGCGGGGATCAGCCCCAGCATTTT. This encodes CATSRDWGGDQPQHF. This rearrangement joins TRBV15 to TRBJ1-5; D might be TRBD1 (5 bases). Looked up from germline, CDR1 is LNHNV and CDR2 is YYDKDF (reference sequence). The CDR3 extends over 15 amino acids. V was clipped by 0 bases and J by 5 bases, with 11 bases between them.

CDR3 sequence: CAIHPMGGRTDTQYF. CDR3 DNA sequence: TGTGCCATCCACCCTATGGGCGGGAGGACAGATACGCAGTATTTT. The chain has TRBV7-9 and TRBJ2-3; TRBD2 matches 8 bases. Per germline, CDR1 SEHNR and CDR2 FQNEAQ (reference sequence). This CDR3 comprises 15 residues. V was clipped by 10 bases and J by 3 bases; unmatched bases: 12.

The sample holds one count of this clone. The V gene is TRBV19, the J gene TRBJ1-1, with D possibly TRBD1 on 6 matching bases. The CDR3 is 13 residues long. The germline CDR1 and CDR2 sequences are LNHDA and SQIVND (reference sequence). V was cut by 4 bases and J by 1 base, with 7 bases left in between. The CDR3: CASSKQGNTEAFF. Here the CDR3 DNA reads TGTGCCAGTAGTAAACAGGGGAACACTGAAGCTTTCTTT.

This chain joins TRBV7-9 and TRBJ2-7; the match to TRBD2 covers 8 bases. After removal of 1 base from V and 6 bases from J, the junction contained 11 bases not matched to a gene. This CDR3 comprises 16 residues. Germline V lookup: CDR1 SEHNR, CDR2 FQNEAQ (reference sequence). The CDR3 protein is CASSLEIGGATIEQYF. CDR3 DNA sequence: TGTGCCAGCAGCTTAGAAATCGGGGGGGCTACTATCGAGCAGTACTTC. Complete variable domain (other parts from reference TRBV7-9 and TRBJ2-7): DTGVSQNPRHKITKRGQNVTFRCDPISEHNRLYWYRQTLGQGPEFLTYFQNEAQLEKSRLLSDRFSAERPKGSFSTLEIQRTEQGDSAMYLCASSLEIGGATIEQYFGPGTRLTVT.

The genes are TRBV7-9 and TRBJ2-3; 7 bases map to TRBD1. Germline V gene data show CDR1 as SEHNR and CDR2 as FQNEAQ (reference sequence). V shed 2 bases and J 8 bases; nucleotides not matched to a gene: 7. CDR3 length: 14 amino acids. This CDR3 is CASSLTQGLATQYF. The CDR3 coding sequence is TGTGCCAGCAGCTTAACACAGGGGCTAGCTACGCAGTATTTT.

The chain is built from TRBV27 and TRBJ1-4; 9 bases are shared with TRBD1. Germline assignment: CDR1 MNHEY and CDR2 SMNVEV (reference sequence). V lost 1 base, J lost 2 bases, and 5 bases stayed unmatched. The CDR3 runs 17 residues. The CDR3 DNA follows: TGTGCCAGCAGTTTATTTAAGGGACAGGGTACTAATGAAAAACTGTTTTTT. It encodes CASSLFKGQGTNEKLFF.

In this sample, this clone turned up once. This rearrangement joins TRBV5-1 to TRBJ1-1; TRBD1 agrees at 11 bases. The CDR3 loop spans 15 amino acids. Trimming at V came to 4 bases and at J to 3 bases, leaving 5 bases not matched to a gene. In germline, CDR1 is SGHRS, CDR2 YFSETQ. DNA for the CDR3: TGCGCCAGCAGCGACTGGGACAGGGGGGACACTGAAGCTTTCTTT. Its protein is CASSDWDRGDTEAFF.

This clone appeared a single time. The chain recombines TRBV4-1 with TRBJ1-3, with D hard to call. The CDR3 runs to 14 residues. Germline CDR1 and CDR2: MGHRA and YSYEKL. Trimming took 2 bases from V and 4 from J, leaving 9 bases between them. CDR3 DNA sequence: TGCGCCAGCAGCCAATCCTGGAGCGGAAACACCATATATTTT. This codes for CASSQSWSGNTIYF.

The chain links TRBV7-2 to TRBJ2-1; perhaps TRBD2 as D (6 bases). The CDR3 is 15 residues long. V lost 1 base and J 2 bases, leaving 9 bases between the germline ends. In germline, CDR1 is SGHTA, CDR2 FQGNSA. CDR3: CASSLGTTTYNEQFF. CDR3 sequence (DNA): TGTGCCAGCAGCTTAGGGACTACCACCTACAATGAGCAGTTCTTC.

The gene calls are TRBV11-2 and TRBJ2-1; TRBD2 is a possible D gene (5 bases). Trimming stripped 5 bases from V and 0 bases from J, with 17 bases between. Germline V gene data show CDR1 as SGHAT and CDR2 as FQNNGV. This CDR3 has 17 amino acids. The CDR3, as DNA: TGTGCCAGCAGCCCTAGACCGACGGAGGCCTCCTACAATGAGCAGTTCTTC. Translation gives CASSPRPTEASYNEQFF.

This chain joins TRBV21-1 and TRBJ2-7; the table names TRBD2, a call not compared with the DNA. TRBV21-1 is labeled a pseudogene. The CDR3 consists of 16 residues. This chain's CDR3 is CARRAPTSGRALEQYF. DNA for the CDR3: TGTGCCAGGAGGGCCCCCACTAGCGGGAGGGCTCTCGAGCAGTACTTC.

This sequence joins TRBV24-1 and TRBJ2-1; tentatively, D is TRBD2 (5 bases). This CDR3 region has 14 residues. Germline assignment: CDR1 KGHDR and CDR2 SFDVKD. Trimming cost V 6 bases and J 2 bases, with 10 bases left between them. The chain's CDR3 is CATSPRGPYNEQFF. The CDR3 region has the DNA TGTGCCACCAGTCCCCGAGGGCCCTACAATGAGCAGTTCTTC.

The chain has TRBV6-4 and TRBJ2-1; possible D gene TRBD1, 5 bases. Germline values: CDR1 MRHNA, CDR2 SNTAGT. The CDR3 contains 13 residues. Trimming pared 5 bases from V and 6 bases from J, leaving 11 bases between. For the CDR3, the DNA is TGTGCCAGCAGTTCAGGGATCGGCAATGAGCAGTTCTTC. Its protein product is CASSSGIGNEQFF.